This passage covers 16 T cell receptor beta chains from one sample sequenced in a study of blood T cell repertoires in COVID-19. Some clones are missing from TCRdb's copy, which holds only in-frame ones; the method was immunoSEQ multiplex PCR. In the table there are about 170,000 clones, 83% of which are singletons. Specimen: peripheral blood. These receptors all come from a woman aged 70-85 years who had recovered from COVID-19.

This chain joins TRBV7-8 and TRBJ2-2; 7 positions agree with TRBD2. Germline V gene data show CDR1 as SGHVS and CDR2 as FQNEAQ. This CDR3 is built from 17 residues. The V segment lost 0 bases and the J segment 9 bases; nucleotides outside the gene matches: 13. CDR3 residues: CASSLAGGTTRTRELFF. The CDR3 DNA sequence: TGTGCCAGCAGCTTAGCTGGTGGGACTACCCGGACCCGGGAGCTGTTTTTT.

The chain carries TRBV19 and TRBJ1-2; D is uncertain. Trimming stripped 5 bases from V and 2 bases from J, with 15 bases between. Germline-derived CDR1 and CDR2 are LNHDA and SQIVND (reference sequence). This CDR3 contains 15 residues. The CDR3 DNA sequence: TGTGCCAGTAGTTCCCCGACGTACAGCAACTATGGCTACACCTTC. It codes for CASSSPTYSNYGYTF.

The V call is TRBV3-1 (or the pseudogene TRBV3-2), the J call TRBJ1-1; maybe TRBD1 (6 bases). V was cut by 5 bases and J by 1 base, with 11 bases left in between. The CDR3 runs to 14 residues. From germline, CDR1 is LGHDT and CDR2 YNNKEL (reference sequence). The CDR3 bases are TGTGCCAGCAGCGCTCCGGGACAGAACACTGAAGCTTTCTTT. Amino acids: CASSAPGQNTEAFF.

This chain links TRBV5-1 with TRBJ1-1, with 8 bases fitting TRBD1. The V segment lost 3 bases and the J segment 7 bases; nucleotides outside the gene matches: 2. This CDR3 is built from 12 residues. Germline lookup yields CDR1 SGHRS and CDR2 YFSETQ. The CDR3: CASSWTGLEAFF. CDR3 nucleotide sequence: TGCGCCAGCAGCTGGACAGGGCTTGAAGCTTTCTTT.

The J gene is TRBJ1-1, the V gene TRBV23-1; 10 bases are shared with TRBD1. TRBV23-1 is known as an ORF, though its function is uncertain. The CDR3 loop spans 14 amino acids. Trimming at V came to 7 bases and at J to 5 bases, leaving 7 bases not matched to a gene. The CDR3 region is CASTAGQGGTEAFF. Here the CDR3 DNA reads TGCGCCAGCACCGCCGGACAGGGGGGGACTGAAGCTTTCTTT.

The chain has TRBV10-3 and TRBJ2-7; 8 bases map to TRBD2. The CDR3 is made up of 13 amino acids. V lost 11 bases, J lost 7 bases, and 13 bases stayed unmatched. The germline V gene has CDR1 ENHRY and CDR2 SYGVKD. In DNA, the CDR3 is TGTGCCTCCCCGGGGGGGGGCCGGGGGGAGCAGTACTTC. Translating it yields CASPGGGRGEQYF.

This chain uses TRBV18 with TRBJ1-5; 9 bases match TRBD1. The CDR3 is 14 residues long. Germline-derived CDR1 and CDR2 are KGHSH and LQKENI. The ends lost 6 bases at V and 5 bases at J; junction bases unmatched: 5. CDR3 sequence: CASSRDRGDQPQHF. Written as DNA, the CDR3 is TGTGCCAGCTCTCGTGACAGGGGGGATCAGCCCCAGCATTTT.

This sequence joins TRBV19 and TRBJ1-5; D gene ambiguous. From germline, CDR1 is LNHDA and CDR2 SQIVND (reference sequence). V lost 1 base and J lost 6, with 4 bases in between. The length of the CDR3 is 12 residues. This chain's CDR3 is CASSIGSQPQHF. The CDR3 DNA sequence: TGTGCCAGTAGTATAGGCAGTCAGCCCCAGCATTTT.

V gene TRBV9 combines with J gene TRBJ2-3, with D possibly matching TRBD2 (6 bases). The V gene's germline CDR1 is SGDLS and CDR2 YYNGEE. The CDR3 totals 15 residues. V shed 0 bases and J shed 0 bases, with 8 bases lying between them. This CDR3 reads CASSVDSGSTDTQYF. The CDR3 nucleotides read TGTGCCAGCAGCGTAGATAGCGGCAGCACAGATACGCAGTATTTT.

The chain couples TRBV15 to TRBJ1-2; D is ambiguous. V gave up 1 base and J gave up 0 bases, with 15 bases separating them. Germline V gene data show CDR1 as LNHNV and CDR2 as YYDKDF (reference sequence). This CDR3 region has 17 residues. This CDR3 is CATSRGGRHGANYGYTF. In DNA, the CDR3 is TGTGCCACCAGCAGAGGAGGGAGGCACGGAGCTAACTATGGCTACACCTTC.

The V and J genes are TRBV20-1 and TRBJ1-1, with 7 nucleotides matching TRBD1. V was pared by 3 bases and J by 13 bases, with 8 bases of the junction left unmatched. The germline gives CDR1 DFQATT, CDR2 SNEGSKA (reference sequence). CDR3 length equals 11 residues. DNA for the CDR3: TGCAGTGCTAGGGGAACAGGGGATGGTTTCTTT. Its translation is CSARGTGDGFF.

The rearrangement links TRBV5-5 to TRBJ1-2; TRBD1 might be the D (5 bases). Germline loops: CDR1 SGHKS, CDR2 YYEKEE (reference sequence). V lost 3 bases, J lost 7 bases, and 13 bases lay in between. There are 13 residues in the CDR3. CDR3 nucleotides: TGTGCCAGCAGCTGGGGGGTGGGCAGTGGCTACACCTTC. It codes for CASSWGVGSGYTF.

This chain connects TRBV9 to TRBJ1-6, with D possibly being TRBD1 (5 bases). This CDR3 has 17 amino acids. CDR1 is SGDLS, CDR2 YYNGEE, per germline. V shed 3 bases and J shed 2 bases, with 15 bases lying between them. CDR3 region: CASSAPGGDPYNSPLHF. The CDR3 DNA reads as TGTGCCAGCAGCGCCCCCGGGGGGGACCCCTATAATTCACCCCTCCACTTT.

The chain carries TRBV6-6 and TRBJ2-5; 8 bases agree with TRBD1. The ends lost 6 bases at V and 4 bases at J; junction bases unmatched: 7. CDR1 is MNHNY and CDR2 is SVGAGI in the germline V gene (reference sequence). The CDR3 runs to 14 residues. The CDR3 protein is CASSLDRGGETQYF. The CDR3 coding sequence is TGTGCCAGCAGCCTCGACAGGGGAGGAGAGACCCAGTACTTC.

This chain connects TRBV19 to TRBJ2-7; possible D gene TRBD2, 6 bases. The CDR3 has 13 amino acids. V was cut by 6 bases and J by 6 bases, with 15 bases left in between. Germline V lookup: CDR1 LNHDA, CDR2 SQIVND (reference sequence). The CDR3 loop is CASSHPGGSEQYF. The CDR3 coding sequence is TGTGCCAGTAGCCACCCCGGGGGTTCCGAGCAGTACTTC.

The chain couples TRBV7-8 to TRBJ2-1; TRBD2 aligns across 7 bases. After removal of 3 bases from V and 9 bases from J, the junction contained 14 bases not matched to a gene. Germline values: CDR1 SGHVS, CDR2 FQNEAQ. The length of the CDR3 is 16 residues. The CDR3 DNA is TGTGCCAGCAGCTTGTGGAGCGGGGCGATTTCTTCTGAGCAGTTCTTC. It is translated as CASSLWSGAISSEQFF.